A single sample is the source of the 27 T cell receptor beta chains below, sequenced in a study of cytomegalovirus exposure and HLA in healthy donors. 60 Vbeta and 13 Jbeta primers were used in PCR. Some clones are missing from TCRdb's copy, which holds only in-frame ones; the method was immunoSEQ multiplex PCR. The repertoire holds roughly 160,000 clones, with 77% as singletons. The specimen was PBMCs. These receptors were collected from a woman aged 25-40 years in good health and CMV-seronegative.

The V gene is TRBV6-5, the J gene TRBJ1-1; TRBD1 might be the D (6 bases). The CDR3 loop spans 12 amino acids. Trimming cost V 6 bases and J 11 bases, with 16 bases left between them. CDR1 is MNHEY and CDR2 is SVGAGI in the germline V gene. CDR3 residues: CASRDTGRSAFF. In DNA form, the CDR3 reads TGTGCCAGCAGGGATACAGGGCGCAGCGCTTTCTTT.

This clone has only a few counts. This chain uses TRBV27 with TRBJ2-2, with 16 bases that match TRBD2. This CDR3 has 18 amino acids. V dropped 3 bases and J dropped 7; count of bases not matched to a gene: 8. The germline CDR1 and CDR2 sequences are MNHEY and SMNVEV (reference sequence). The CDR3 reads CASSFGTSGRAGSGELFF. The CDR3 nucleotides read TGTGCCAGCAGTTTCGGGACTAGCGGGAGGGCCGGGAGCGGGGAGCTGTTTTTT.

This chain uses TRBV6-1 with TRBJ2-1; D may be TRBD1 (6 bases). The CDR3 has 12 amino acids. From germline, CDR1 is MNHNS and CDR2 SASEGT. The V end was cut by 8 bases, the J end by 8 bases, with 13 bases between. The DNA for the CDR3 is TGTGCCAGCTTGCAGGGGACCGATGAGCAGTTCTTC. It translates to CASLQGTDEQFF.

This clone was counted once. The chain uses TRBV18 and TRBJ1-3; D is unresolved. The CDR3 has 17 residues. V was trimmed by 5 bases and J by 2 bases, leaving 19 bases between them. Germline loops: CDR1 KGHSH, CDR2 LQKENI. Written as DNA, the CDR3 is TGTGCCAGCTCAGCCGAGGCAACCTACGATCCTGGAAACACCATATATTTT. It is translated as CASSAEATYDPGNTIYF.

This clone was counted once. Here the CDR3 DNA reads TGTGCCAGCTCACCCGGCGCAGCCGGGGACTATGGCTACACCTTC. Translated, it gives CASSPGAAGDYGYTF. V is TRBV18 and J is TRBJ1-2; no clear D gene. The CDR3 has 15 amino acids. Germline CDR1 KGHSH, CDR2 LQKENI. Trimming took 3 bases from V and 3 from J, leaving 14 bases between them.

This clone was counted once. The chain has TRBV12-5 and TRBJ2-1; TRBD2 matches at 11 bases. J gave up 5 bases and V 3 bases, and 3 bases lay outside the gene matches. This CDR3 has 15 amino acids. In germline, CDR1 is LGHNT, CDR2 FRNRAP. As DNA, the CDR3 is TGTGCTAGTGGTTTCGGGGGACTAGCGGACAATGAGCAGTTCTTC. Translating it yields CASGFGGLADNEQFF.

CDR3 in amino acids: CASTGDRGRYEQYF. DNA of the CDR3: TGTGCCAGCACGGGGGACAGGGGACGGTACGAGCAGTACTTC. The rearrangement links TRBV6-5 to TRBJ2-7, with 10 bases that match TRBD1. V lost 7 bases and J lost 4; bases outside the gene matches: 7. This CDR3 comprises 14 residues. CDR1 is MNHEY, CDR2 SVGAGI, per germline.

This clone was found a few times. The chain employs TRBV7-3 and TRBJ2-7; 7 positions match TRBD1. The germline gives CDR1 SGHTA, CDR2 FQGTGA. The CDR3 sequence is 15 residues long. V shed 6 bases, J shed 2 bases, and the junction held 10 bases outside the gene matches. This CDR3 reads CASSLGVGQPYEQYF. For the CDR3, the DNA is TGTGCCAGCAGTTTGGGTGTGGGACAGCCCTACGAGCAGTACTTC.

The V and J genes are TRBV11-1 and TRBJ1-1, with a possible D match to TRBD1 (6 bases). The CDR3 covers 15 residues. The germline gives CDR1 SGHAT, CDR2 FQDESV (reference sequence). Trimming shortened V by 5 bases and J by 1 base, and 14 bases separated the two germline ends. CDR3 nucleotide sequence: TGTGCCAGCAGCCACAGGGTTTTCGGGAACACTGAAGCTTTCTTT. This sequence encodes CASSHRVFGNTEAFF. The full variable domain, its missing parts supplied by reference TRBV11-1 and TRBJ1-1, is EAEVAQSPRYKITEKSQAVAFWCDPISGHATLYWYRQILGQGPELLVQFQDESVVDDSQLPKDRFSAERLKGVDSTLKIQPAELGDSAMYLCASSHRVFGNTEAFFGQGTRLTVV.

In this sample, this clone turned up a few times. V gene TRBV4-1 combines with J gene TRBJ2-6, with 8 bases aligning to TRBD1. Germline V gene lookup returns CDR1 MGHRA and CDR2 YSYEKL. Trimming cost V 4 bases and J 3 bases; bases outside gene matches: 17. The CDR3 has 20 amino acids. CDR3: CASSRFTQGDGPYGANVLTF. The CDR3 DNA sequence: TGCGCCAGCAGCCGCTTTACACAGGGGGACGGGCCCTATGGGGCCAACGTCCTGACTTTC.

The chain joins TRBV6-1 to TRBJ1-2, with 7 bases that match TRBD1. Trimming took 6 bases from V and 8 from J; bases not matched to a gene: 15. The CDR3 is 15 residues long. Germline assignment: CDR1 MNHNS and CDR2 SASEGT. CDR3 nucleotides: TGTGCCAGCAGCCTGGGGGGACAGCTCAGGGGAGGCTACACCTTC. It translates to CASSLGGQLRGGYTF.

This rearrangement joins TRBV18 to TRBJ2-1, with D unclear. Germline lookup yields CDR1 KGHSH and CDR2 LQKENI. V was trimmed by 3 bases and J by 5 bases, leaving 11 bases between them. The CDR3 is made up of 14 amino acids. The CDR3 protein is CASSPERKDNEQFF. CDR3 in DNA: TGTGCCAGCTCACCTGAGAGGAAAGACAATGAGCAGTTCTTC.

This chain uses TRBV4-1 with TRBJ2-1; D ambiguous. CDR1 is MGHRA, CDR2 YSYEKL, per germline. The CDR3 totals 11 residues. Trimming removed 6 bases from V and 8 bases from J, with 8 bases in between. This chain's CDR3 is CASSSRDEQFF. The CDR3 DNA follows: TGCGCCAGCAGTTCACGCGATGAGCAGTTCTTC.

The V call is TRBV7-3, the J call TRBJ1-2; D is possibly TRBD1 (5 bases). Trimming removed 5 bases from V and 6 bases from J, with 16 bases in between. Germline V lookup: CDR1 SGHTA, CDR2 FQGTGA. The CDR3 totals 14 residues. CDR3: CASSPTQGRDGYTF. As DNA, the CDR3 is TGTGCCAGCAGCCCGACCCAGGGAAGGGATGGCTACACCTTC.

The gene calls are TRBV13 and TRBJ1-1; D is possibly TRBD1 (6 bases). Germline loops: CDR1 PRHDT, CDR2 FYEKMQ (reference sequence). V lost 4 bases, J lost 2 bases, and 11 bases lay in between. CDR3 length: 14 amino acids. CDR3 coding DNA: TGTGCCAGCAGCTCCCAGACAGGAAACACTGAAGCTTTCTTT. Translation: CASSSQTGNTEAFF.

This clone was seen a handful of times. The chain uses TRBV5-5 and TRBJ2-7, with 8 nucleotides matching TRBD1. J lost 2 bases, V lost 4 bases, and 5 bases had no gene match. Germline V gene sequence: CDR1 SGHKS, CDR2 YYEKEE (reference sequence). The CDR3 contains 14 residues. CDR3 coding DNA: TGTGCCAGCAGCAGGCCAGGGGGCGCCTACGAGCAGTACTTC. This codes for CASSRPGGAYEQYF. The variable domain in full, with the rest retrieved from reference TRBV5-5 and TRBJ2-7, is DAGVTQSPTHLIKTRGQQVTLRCSPISGHKSVSWYQQVLGQGPQFIFQYYEKEERGRGNFPDRFSARQFPNYSSELNVNALLLGDSALYLCASSRPGGAYEQYFGPGTRLTVT.

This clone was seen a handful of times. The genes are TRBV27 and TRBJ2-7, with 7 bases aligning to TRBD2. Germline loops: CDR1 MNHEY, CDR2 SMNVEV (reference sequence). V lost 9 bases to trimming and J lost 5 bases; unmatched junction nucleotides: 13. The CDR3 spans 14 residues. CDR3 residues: CASRFRGGKDEQYF. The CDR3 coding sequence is TGTGCCAGTCGCTTCCGGGGAGGGAAAGACGAGCAGTACTTC.

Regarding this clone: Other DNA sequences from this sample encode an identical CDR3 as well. The CDR3 nucleotides read TGTGCCTGGAGTGGGGACAGGGGGCGCTGGGGTCAGCCCCAGCATTTT. The encoded protein is CAWSGDRGRWGQPQHF. The chain joins TRBV30 to TRBJ1-5, with TRBD1 identical over 12 bases. Germline-derived CDR1 and CDR2 are GTSNPN and SVGIG (reference sequence). The CDR3 consists of 16 residues. Germline trimming cut 1 base from V and 6 bases from J; bases unmatched to any gene: 7.

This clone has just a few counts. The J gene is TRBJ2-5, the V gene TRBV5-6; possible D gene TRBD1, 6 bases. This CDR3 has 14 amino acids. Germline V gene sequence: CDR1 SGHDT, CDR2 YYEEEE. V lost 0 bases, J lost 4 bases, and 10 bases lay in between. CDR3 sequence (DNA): TGTGCCAGCAGCTTGGTTGGGGGCCCAGAGACCCAGTACTTC. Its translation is CASSLVGGPETQYF.

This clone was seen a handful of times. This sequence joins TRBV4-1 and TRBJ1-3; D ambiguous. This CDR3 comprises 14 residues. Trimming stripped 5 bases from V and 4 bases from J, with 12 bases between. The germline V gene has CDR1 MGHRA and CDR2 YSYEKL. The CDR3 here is CASSSSRLGNTIYF. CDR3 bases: TGCGCCAGCAGCTCATCCAGGCTCGGAAACACCATATATTTT.

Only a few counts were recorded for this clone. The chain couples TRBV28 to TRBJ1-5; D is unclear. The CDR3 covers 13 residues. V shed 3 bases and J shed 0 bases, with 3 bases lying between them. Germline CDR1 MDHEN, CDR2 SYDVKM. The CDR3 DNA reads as TGTGCCAGCAGTTTCCATAGCAATCAGCCCCAGCATTTT. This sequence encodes CASSFHSNQPQHF.

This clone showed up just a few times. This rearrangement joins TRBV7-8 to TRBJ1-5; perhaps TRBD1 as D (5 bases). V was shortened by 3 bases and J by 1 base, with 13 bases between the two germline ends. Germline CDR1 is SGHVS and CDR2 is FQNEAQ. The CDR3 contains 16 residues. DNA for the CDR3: TGTGCCAGCAGCTTTAAGCAGGGCCGGAGCAATCAGCCCCAGCATTTT. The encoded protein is CASSFKQGRSNQPQHF.

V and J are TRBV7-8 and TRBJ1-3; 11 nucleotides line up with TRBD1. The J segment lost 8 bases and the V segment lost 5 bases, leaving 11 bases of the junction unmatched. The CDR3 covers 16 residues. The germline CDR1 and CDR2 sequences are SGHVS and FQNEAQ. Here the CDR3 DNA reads TGTGCCAGCAGCCCCAGGGACAGGGGGTACTCCGACACCATATATTTT. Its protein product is CASSPRDRGYSDTIYF. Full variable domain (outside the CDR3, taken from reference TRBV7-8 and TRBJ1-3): GAGVSQSPRYKVAKRGQDVALRCDPISGHVSLFWYQQALGQGPEFLTYFQNEAQLDKSGLPSDRFFAERPEGSVSTLKIQRTQQEDSAVYLCASSPRDRGYSDTIYFGEGSWLTVV.

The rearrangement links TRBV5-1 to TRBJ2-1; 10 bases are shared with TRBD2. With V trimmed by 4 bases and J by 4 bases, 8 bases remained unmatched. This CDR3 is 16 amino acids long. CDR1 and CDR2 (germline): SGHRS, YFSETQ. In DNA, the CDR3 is TGCGCCAGCAGCCTACCCTTAGCGGGAGGATACAATGAGCAGTTCTTC. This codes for CASSLPLAGGYNEQFF.

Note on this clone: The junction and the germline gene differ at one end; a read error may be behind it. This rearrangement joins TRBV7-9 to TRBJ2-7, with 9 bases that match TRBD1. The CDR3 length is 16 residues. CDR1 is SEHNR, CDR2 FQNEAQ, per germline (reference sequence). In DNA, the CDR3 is TGTTCCAGCAGCTTAACTGTTGGGACAGGGATTTACGAGCAGTACTTC. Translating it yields CSSSLTVGTGIYEQYF. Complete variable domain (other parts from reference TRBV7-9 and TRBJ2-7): DTGVSQNPRHKITKRGQNVTFRCDPISEHNRLYWYRQTLGQGPEFLTYFQNEAQLEKSRLLSDRFSAERPKGSFSTLEIQRTEQGDSAMYLCSSSLTVGTGIYEQYFGPGTRLTVT.

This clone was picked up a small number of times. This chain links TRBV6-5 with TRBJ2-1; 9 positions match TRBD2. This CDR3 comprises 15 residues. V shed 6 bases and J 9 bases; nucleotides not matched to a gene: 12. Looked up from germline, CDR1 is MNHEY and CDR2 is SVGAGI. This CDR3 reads CASRHRGGASGEQFF. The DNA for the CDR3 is TGTGCCAGCAGGCACCGCGGGGGGGCCTCAGGTGAGCAGTTCTTC.

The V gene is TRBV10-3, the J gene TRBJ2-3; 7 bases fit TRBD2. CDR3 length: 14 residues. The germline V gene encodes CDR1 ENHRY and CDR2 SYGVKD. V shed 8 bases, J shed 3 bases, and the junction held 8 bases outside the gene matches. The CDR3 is CAISRGSGTDTQYF. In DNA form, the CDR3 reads TGTGCCATCTCCCGCGGGAGTGGGACAGATACGCAGTATTTT.